This T cell receptor beta chain was obtained from a study of long-term antiretroviral therapy in people with HIV. With 2 bases removed from V and 10 bases from J, the gap between germline ends came to 12 bases. Germline V gene data show CDR1 as MNHEY and CDR2 as SMNVEV (reference sequence). This CDR3 contains 14 residues. Researchers ran immunoSEQ v3.0 at survey level. The assay was immunoSEQ multiplex PCR, and TCRdb's table has in-frame clones only and misses some. The table includes some 25,000 clones, 70% to 90% detected once. Source: unsorted PBMCs, taken 1.2 years after starting antiretroviral therapy. The chain links TRBV27 to TRBJ1-6; a possible D gene is TRBD1 (5 bases). This TCR came from a man aged 50 to 60 with HIV. CDR3 in amino acids: CASSLAGIQSPLHF. CDR3 coding DNA: TGTGCCAGCAGTTTAGCAGGGATACAGTCACCCCTCCACTTT.